The rows below give T cell receptor beta chains drawn from one sample of a study of T cell responses to AZD1222 COVID-19 vaccine. TCRdb's copy holds only in-frame clones and misses some; the assay was immunoSEQ multiplex PCR. Among around 110,000 clones listed, 85% to 95% were seen once. Sample: peripheral blood, taken on day 0 of AZD1222 vaccination. The receptors shown here come from an adult in good health. The CDR3 runs from the conserved cysteine through the conserved F or W. The order of the fields is V gene, clone size, D gene, J gene, CDR3 protein, CDR3 DNA. The D gene is left open where the match is weak. Expanded clones get a size class; other rows say once, few or many, or leave the size out.

TRBV18	.	TRBD1	TRBJ1-2	CASSSDRGIHGYTF	TGTGCCAGCTCATCGGACAGGGGGATCCATGGCTACACCTTC
TRBV19	.	TRBD1	TRBJ2-3	CASSWDRRYTDTQYF	TGTGCCAGTAGTTGGGACAGGAGGTACACAGATACGCAGTATTTT
TRBV19	.	TRBD1	TRBJ1-1	CASGYRGNTEAFF	TGTGCCAGTGGCTACAGGGGGAACACTGAAGCTTTCTTT
TRBV28	.	TRBD2	TRBJ2-1	CASSWAGGSSYNEQFF	TGTGCCAGCAGTTGGGCCGGCGGGAGCTCCTACAATGAGCAGTTCTTC
TRBV5-6	.	TRBD1	TRBJ2-5	CASSLRTGLGSGTQYF	TGTGCCAGCAGCTTGAGGACAGGGTTGGGGAGTGGGACCCAGTACTTC
TRBV27	.	.	TRBJ2-2	CASSLYRGAANTGELFF	TGTGCCAGCAGTTTATATAGGGGAGCAGCGAACACCGGGGAGCTGTTTTTT
TRBV7-8	.	.	TRBJ2-7	CASSLALRDATYEQYF	TGTGCCAGCAGCTTAGCCCTAAGGGACGCCACCTACGAGCAGTACTTC
TRBV5-1	.	.	TRBJ2-3	CASSLFGPRDTQYF	TGCGCCAGCAGCTTGTTTGGCCCTCGGGATACGCAGTATTTT
TRBV6-1	once	.	TRBJ2-1	CASSEMDDEQFF	TGTGCCAGCAGTGAAATGGACGATGAGCAGTTCTTC
TRBV14	.	TRBD2	TRBJ2-1	CASSQKRGNNEQFF	TGTGCCAGCAGCCAGAAGCGGGGGAACAATGAGCAGTTCTTC
TRBV14	.	TRBD2	TRBJ2-7	CASSQNGLAGLRSSYEQYF	TGTGCCAGCAGCCAAAATGGACTAGCGGGCCTAAGAAGCTCCTACGAGCAGTACTTC
TRBV19	.	.	TRBJ1-5	CATTGPGRQSSQPQHF	TGTGCCACCACCGGACCGGGACGGCAATCGAGCCAGCCCCAGCATTTT
TRBV27	.	TRBD1	TRBJ1-2	CASSRTGGVCTF	TGTGCCAGCAGTAGAACAGGGGGGGTTTGCACCTTC
TRBV27	.	TRBD2	TRBJ2-7	CASSLQLAFSYEQYF	TGTGCCAGCAGTTTACAACTAGCGTTCTCCTACGAGCAGTACTTC
TRBV21-1	.	.	TRBJ2-1	CASSKHTGGEINEQFF	TGTGCCAGCAGCAAACACACAGGGGGCGAGATAAATGAGCAGTTCTTC
TRBV27	.	.	TRBJ2-1	CASSLAGFLNEQFF	TGTGCCAGCAGTTTAGCCGGGTTCTTAAATGAGCAGTTCTTC
TRBV19	.	TRBD1	TRBJ1-1	CASSILGTGTTEAFF	TGTGCCAGTAGTATCTTAGGGACAGGGACCACTGAAGCTTTCTTT
TRBV19	.	.	TRBJ1-2	CASSSPGGGYTF	TGTGCCAGTAGTTCCCCCGGTGGAGGCTACACCTTC